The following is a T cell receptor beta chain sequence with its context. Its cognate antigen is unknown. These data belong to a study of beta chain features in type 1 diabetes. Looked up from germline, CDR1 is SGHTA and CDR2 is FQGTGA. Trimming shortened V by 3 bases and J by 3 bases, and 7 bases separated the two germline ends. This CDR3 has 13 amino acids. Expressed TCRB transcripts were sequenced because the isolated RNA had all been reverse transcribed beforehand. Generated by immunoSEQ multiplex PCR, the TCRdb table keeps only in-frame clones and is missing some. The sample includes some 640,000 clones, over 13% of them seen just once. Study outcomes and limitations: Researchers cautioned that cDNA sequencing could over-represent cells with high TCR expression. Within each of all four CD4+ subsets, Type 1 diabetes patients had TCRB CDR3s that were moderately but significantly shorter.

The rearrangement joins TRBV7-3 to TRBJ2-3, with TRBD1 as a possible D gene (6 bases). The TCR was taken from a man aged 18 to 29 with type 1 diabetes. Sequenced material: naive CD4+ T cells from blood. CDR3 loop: CASSFQGTDTQYF. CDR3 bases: TGTGCCAGCAGCTTCCAGGGGACAGATACGCAGTATTTT.